The 27 T cell receptor beta chains in this list originate from one sample, sequenced in a study of cytomegalovirus exposure and HLA in healthy donors. A multiplex PCR was run with 60 Vbeta primers and 13 Jbeta primers. Clones were sequenced by immunoSEQ multiplex PCR, and TCRdb holds only the in-frame ones, with some missing. This sample contains tens of thousands of clones. The sequencing sample was made of PBMCs. Receptors were obtained from a female donor in good health and CMV-seropositive.

This CDR3 is CASSLEQGGGTEAFF. The CDR3 DNA reads TGTGCCAGCAGTTTGGAACAGGGGGGAGGCACTGAAGCTTTCTTT. This chain joins TRBV27 and TRBJ1-1; 8 nucleotides line up with TRBD1. The CDR3 length is 15 residues. The germline V gene has CDR1 MNHEY and CDR2 SMNVEV (reference sequence). Trimming took 3 bases from V and 4 from J; bases not matched to a gene: 7.

J is TRBJ1-1 and V is TRBV11-2; possibly TRBD1 for D (5 bases). V gave up 5 bases and J gave up 2 bases, with 9 bases separating them. Germline values: CDR1 SGHAT, CDR2 FQNNGV. This CDR3 region has 13 residues. The CDR3 region is CASSLDTNTEAFF. The CDR3 coding sequence is TGTGCCAGCAGCCTGGACACTAACACTGAAGCTTTCTTT.

This chain links TRBV9 with TRBJ2-5; 14 bases are shared with TRBD2. The germline gives CDR1 SGDLS, CDR2 YYNGEE. The CDR3 contains 17 residues. With 2 bases clipped from V and 4 bases from J, the junction kept 7 bases outside the gene matches. CDR3 sequence reads: CASSVGLAGVGSETQYF. Written as DNA, the CDR3 is TGTGCCAGCAGCGTGGGACTAGCGGGAGTAGGTTCAGAGACCCAGTACTTC.

This rearrangement joins TRBV7-3 to TRBJ1-6, with a possible D match to TRBD1 (6 bases). With 2 bases removed from V and 6 bases from J, the gap between germline ends came to 17 bases. Per germline, CDR1 SGHTA and CDR2 FQGTGA. CDR3 length: 17 amino acids. This CDR3 reads CASSLFPRTVINSPLHF. DNA for the CDR3: TGTGCCAGCAGCTTATTCCCGAGGACAGTGATTAATTCACCCCTCCACTTT.

This chain uses TRBV28 with TRBJ2-3; TRBD2 matches 8 bases. This CDR3 comprises 15 residues. Losses at the gene ends were 7 bases for V and 1 base for J; bases not matched to a gene: 7. Germline CDR1 and CDR2: MDHEN and SYDVKM. DNA of the CDR3: TGTGCCAGCACCCGGGGGGGGGCAGGCACAGATACGCAGTATTTT. Protein sequence: CASTRGGAGTDTQYF. Drawing the rest from reference TRBV28 and TRBJ2-3, the complete variable domain is DVKVTQSSRYLVKRTGEKVFLECVQDMDHENMFWYRQDPGLGLRLIYFSYDVKMKEKGDIPEGYSVSREKKERFSLILESASTNQTSMYLCASTRGGAGTDTQYFGPGTRLTVL.

The V and J genes are TRBV5-1 and TRBJ1-2, with 10 bases lining up with TRBD1. The V and J ends lost 4 bases and 8 bases, in that order; junction bases with no gene match: 8. Per the germline V gene, CDR1 is SGHRS and CDR2 is YFSETQ. CDR3 size: 14 residues. The CDR3 loop is CASSLLDRGSGYTF. In DNA, the CDR3 is TGCGCCAGCAGCCTACTGGACAGGGGGAGCGGCTACACCTTC.

J is TRBJ1-1 and V is TRBV19; weak D call: TRBD1 (5 bases). The germline V gene has CDR1 LNHDA and CDR2 SQIVND (reference sequence). V was clipped by 3 bases and J by 4 bases, with 15 bases between them. The CDR3 length is 15 residues. CDR3 nucleotides: TGTGCCAGTAGTATCAGGGTAGAGGCGAGCACTGAAGCTTTCTTT. This codes for CASSIRVEASTEAFF.

The chain links TRBV6-1 to TRBJ1-1; D is perhaps TRBD1 (5 bases). From germline, CDR1 is MNHNS and CDR2 SASEGT. This CDR3 is 12 amino acids long. V was trimmed by 6 bases and J by 7 bases, leaving 12 bases between them. The CDR3 DNA sequence: TGTGCCAGCAGGGGTGGGGGGGATGAAGCTTTCTTT. This sequence encodes CASRGGGDEAFF.

The chain couples TRBV2 to TRBJ1-3; 7 bases are shared with TRBD1. CDR1 SNHLY and CDR2 FYNNEI come from the germline V gene. V shed 1 base, J shed 8 bases, and the junction held 8 bases outside the gene matches. This CDR3 comprises 15 residues. Written as DNA, the CDR3 is TGTGCCAGCAGTGAAGGAGGGACAGATTCGGACACCATATATTTT. Translation gives CASSEGGTDSDTIYF.

This chain uses TRBV6-6 with TRBJ2-4; TRBD1 aligns across 8 bases. With 0 bases clipped from V and 8 bases from J, the junction kept 6 bases outside the gene matches. CDR1 and CDR2 from the germline V gene are MNHNY and SVGAGI (reference sequence). CDR3 length: 15 residues. CDR3: CASSYSQGAADIQYF. The DNA of the CDR3 is TGTGCCAGCAGTTACTCTCAGGGGGCGGCGGACATTCAGTACTTC.

The rearrangement joins TRBV15 to TRBJ2-5; D is ambiguous. Germline CDR1 is LNHNV and CDR2 is YYDKDF (reference sequence). This CDR3 is 13 amino acids long. The V and J ends lost 2 bases and 0 bases respectively, with 4 bases between them. The CDR3 protein is CATSRRYQETQYF. CDR3 bases: TGTGCCACCAGCAGACGGTACCAAGAGACCCAGTACTTC.

The chain couples TRBV9 to TRBJ1-4; TRBD1 is a possible D gene (6 bases). The CDR3 has 15 amino acids. Trimming removed 0 bases from V and 8 bases from J, with 14 bases in between. The germline V gene has CDR1 SGDLS and CDR2 YYNGEE. The CDR3 nucleotides read TGTGCCAGCAGCGTAGAAACAGGGAGAAACGAAAAACTGTTTTTT. Translating it yields CASSVETGRNEKLFF.

As regards this clone: The junction shows a germline mismatch at one end, possibly a read error. CDR3 loop: CASSSSGGGSPLPF. The DNA of the CDR3 is TGTGCCAGCAGCTCGAGTGGGGGGGGTTCACCCCTCCCCTTT. The rearrangement uses TRBV7-3 and TRBJ1-6; maybe TRBD1 (5 bases). This CDR3 is built from 14 residues. CDR1 and CDR2 (germline): SGHTA, FQGTGA.

J is TRBJ2-2 and V is TRBV18; TRBD2 is a possible D gene (5 bases). The CDR3 is 14 amino acids. The V gene's germline CDR1 is KGHSH and CDR2 LQKENI. Trimming took off 3 bases at V and 9 bases at J, with 14 bases between the two ends. CDR3 region: CASSPTTLGRELFF. The CDR3 nucleotides read TGTGCCAGCTCACCTACCACACTCGGGAGGGAGCTGTTTTTT.

The CDR3 loop reads CASSPSDGGAVNEQFF. CDR3 nucleotide sequence: TGCGCCAGCAGCCCCTCCGACGGGGGGGCCGTCAATGAGCAGTTCTTC. The rearrangement links TRBV4-3 to TRBJ2-1; 8 nucleotides align to TRBD2. CDR1 LGHNA and CDR2 YSLEER come from the germline V gene. This CDR3 is built from 16 residues. With 4 bases clipped from V and 6 bases from J, the junction kept 11 bases outside the gene matches.

V usage is TRBV4-1 and J usage is TRBJ1-4, with D uncertain. The CDR3 length is 17 residues. The V gene lost 1 base and the J gene lost 6 bases, with 18 bases spanning the gap. Germline V CDR1 and CDR2: MGHRA, YSYEKL. The CDR3 here is CASSQVPRGETDEKLFF. The CDR3 DNA reads as TGCGCCAGCAGCCAAGTCCCCCGCGGGGAAACCGATGAAAAACTGTTTTTT.

V gene TRBV9 combines with J gene TRBJ2-7; 8 nucleotides match TRBD2. The CDR3 loop spans 15 amino acids. Looked up from germline, CDR1 is SGDLS and CDR2 is YYNGEE. The V gene end was trimmed by 4 bases and the J gene end by 2 bases; junction bases not matched to a gene: 8. This CDR3 reads CASSLRLAPTYEQYF. CDR3 in DNA: TGTGCCAGCAGCCTACGACTAGCGCCAACCTACGAGCAGTACTTC.

This rearrangement joins TRBV18 to TRBJ1-2; possible D gene TRBD1, 6 bases. The CDR3 runs to 15 residues. V lost 2 bases, J lost 2 bases, and 12 bases lay in between. CDR1 and CDR2 from the germline V gene are KGHSH and LQKENI. CDR3 loop: CASSPGRGNNYGYTF. CDR3 nucleotides: TGTGCCAGCTCACCAGGCAGGGGAAACAACTATGGCTACACCTTC. The full variable domain, completed using reference TRBV18 and TRBJ1-2, is NAGVMQNPRHLVRRRGQEARLRCSPMKGHSHVYWYRQLPEEGLKFMVYLQKENIIDESGMPKERFSAEFPKEGPSILRIQQVVRGDSAAYFCASSPGRGNNYGYTFGSGTRLTVV.

The V and J genes are TRBV6-5 and TRBJ2-6; D is undetermined. CDR1 MNHEY and CDR2 SVGAGI come from the germline V gene. V dropped 0 bases and J dropped 6 bases, with 12 bases sitting between them. The CDR3 is 16 amino acids. The CDR3 is CASSYSVGPPANVLTF. Written as DNA, the CDR3 is TGTGCCAGCAGTTACTCTGTCGGTCCCCCGGCCAACGTCCTGACTTTC.

The DNA for the CDR3 is TGCGCCAGCAGCTTGGTTACAGCTGGGGCCAACGTCCTGACTTTC. This encodes CASSLVTAGANVLTF. The genes are TRBV5-1 and TRBJ2-6; D remains ambiguous. CDR3 length: 15 amino acids. Looked up from germline, CDR1 is SGHRS and CDR2 is YFSETQ. Trimming pared 0 bases from V and 2 bases from J, leaving 6 bases between.

The rearrangement links TRBV4-3 to TRBJ1-3, with D tentatively TRBD1 (5 bases). The ends were cut back, 0 bases at V and 0 bases at J, with 12 bases in the middle. This CDR3 comprises 17 residues. The germline gives CDR1 LGHNA, CDR2 YSLEER. Here the CDR3 reads CASSQDGASTSGNTIYF. CDR3 sequence (DNA): TGCGCCAGCAGCCAAGATGGGGCGTCGACCTCTGGAAACACCATATATTTT.

V and J are TRBV18 and TRBJ2-2; weak D call: TRBD1 (5 bases). The CDR3 has 16 amino acids. From germline, CDR1 is KGHSH and CDR2 LQKENI. V was pared by 1 base and J by 1 base, with 10 bases between. The CDR3 DNA reads TGTGCCAGCTCACCACGCCAGGGCCAGAACACCGGGGAGCTGTTTTTT. This sequence encodes CASSPRQGQNTGELFF. Full variable domain (rest looked up from reference TRBV18 and TRBJ2-2): NAGVMQNPRHLVRRRGQEARLRCSPMKGHSHVYWYRQLPEEGLKFMVYLQKENIIDESGMPKERFSAEFPKEGPSILRIQQVVRGDSAAYFCASSPRQGQNTGELFFGEGSRLTVL.

V and J are TRBV16 and TRBJ1-1, with 7 bases matching TRBD1. CDR1 is KGHSY, CDR2 FQNENV, per germline. The J segment lost 4 bases and the V segment lost 4 bases, leaving 3 bases of the junction unmatched. This CDR3 region has 13 residues. The CDR3 loop is CASSLNRGTEAFF. As DNA, the CDR3 is TGTGCCAGCAGCCTAAACAGGGGCACTGAAGCTTTCTTT.

The chain links TRBV7-9 to TRBJ2-3, with TRBD2 as a possible D gene (6 bases). CDR3 length: 15 residues. Trimming shortened V by 3 bases and J by 0 bases, and 10 bases separated the two germline ends. CDR1 SEHNR and CDR2 FQNEAQ come from the germline V gene (reference sequence). Here the CDR3 reads CASSFRTTSTDTQYF. The DNA for the CDR3 is TGTGCCAGCAGCTTTCGGACTACTAGCACAGATACGCAGTATTTT.

The chain has TRBV5-1 and TRBJ1-1; no firm D call. Trimming shortened V by 3 bases and J by 5 bases, and 11 bases separated the two germline ends. The germline CDR1 and CDR2 sequences are SGHRS and YFSETQ. This CDR3 contains 13 residues. The DNA of the CDR3 is TGCGCCAGCAGCTCTGACCGGGGAACTGAAGCTTTCTTT. Protein product: CASSSDRGTEAFF.

J is TRBJ2-7 and V is TRBV4-1, with 10 bases identical to TRBD2. V shed 0 bases and J 2 bases; nucleotides not matched to a gene: 1. Looked up from germline, CDR1 is MGHRA and CDR2 is YSYEKL. CDR3 length: 15 residues. CDR3 loop: CASSQDSGRAYEQYF. CDR3 bases: TGCGCCAGCAGCCAAGACAGCGGGAGGGCCTACGAGCAGTACTTC.

The V call is TRBV19, the J call TRBJ1-2; TRBD1 agrees at 10 bases. This CDR3 has 15 residues. V was pared by 4 bases and J by 4 bases, with 6 bases of the junction left unmatched. In germline, CDR1 is LNHDA, CDR2 SQIVND (reference sequence). The DNA for the CDR3 is TGTGCCAGTAGTAGTGGGACAGGGGAGGGCTATGGCTACACCTTC. This codes for CASSSGTGEGYGYTF.